Listed here are 9 T cell receptor beta chains from one sample, sequenced in a study of post-analysis software for immune sequencing data. Findings of the study overall: Among a handful of TRBV segments more frequent in patients than controls were TRBV5-6, TRBV5-1 and TRBV20-1.

Their specific antigens are unknown. Presence of unique molecular identifiers characterized the TCR beta cDNA libraries. TCRdb called the PCR reads again in MiXCR, with one record for every CDR3 protein. The sample includes roughly 170,000 distinct CDR3 sequences, roughly 31% of them seen just once. The sequencing input was blood. The receptors stem from a girl aged 5-17 years with multiple sclerosis.

This clonotype was found many times. The chain links TRBV30 to TRBJ2-1; possible D gene TRBD1, 6 bases. CDR1 is GTSNPN and CDR2 is SVGIG in the germline V gene (reference sequence). This CDR3 has 13 amino acids. The ends were cut back, 4 bases at V and 2 bases at J, with 9 bases in the middle. The CDR3 reads CAWTQGTYNEQFF. DNA for the CDR3: TGTGCCTGGACACAGGGTACCTACAATGAGCAGTTCTTC. The variable domain in full, completed from reference TRBV30 and TRBJ2-1, reads SQTIHQWPATLVQPVGSPLSLECTVEGTSNPNLYWYRQAAGRGLQLLFYSVGIGQISSEVPQNLSASRPQDRQFILSSKKLLLSDSGFYLCAWTQGTYNEQFFGPGTRLTVL.

This clonotype appeared a few times. The V and J genes are TRBV7-2 and TRBJ2-3; 11 bases agree with TRBD1. Unmatched junction bases numbered 8, after V lost 5 bases and J lost 4 bases. CDR3 length: 16 residues. From germline, CDR1 is SGHTA and CDR2 FQGNSA. This CDR3 is CASSPGTGGRADTQYF. The CDR3 nucleotides are TGTGCCAGCAGCCCCGGGACAGGGGGTCGGGCAGATACGCAGTATTTT.

This clonotype showed up many times. The gene calls are TRBV20-1 and TRBJ2-1; 8 bases are shared with TRBD2. V dropped 3 bases and J dropped 7; count of bases not matched to a gene: 14. The CDR3 runs 16 residues. The germline gives CDR1 DFQATT, CDR2 SNEGSKA (reference sequence). CDR3: CSASQNPGLVRNEQFF. The CDR3 nucleotides are TGCAGTGCTAGTCAAAACCCGGGACTAGTTAGAAATGAGCAGTTCTTC.

This clonotype was counted between two and nine times. This chain connects TRBV20-1 to TRBJ2-6, with 8 bases lining up with TRBD2. This CDR3 is 16 amino acids long. V dropped 6 bases and J dropped 0; count of bases not matched to a gene: 7. The germline CDR1 and CDR2 sequences are DFQATT and SNEGSKA (reference sequence). The CDR3 coding sequence is TGCAGTGCCTTTCCCGGGAGGGACTCTGGGGCCAACGTCCTGACTTTC. This encodes CSAFPGRDSGANVLTF.

In the case of this clonotype: This may stem from a read error, because a much larger clone lies one nucleotide away. The chain links TRBV29-1 to TRBJ2-5; D is perhaps TRBD1 (6 bases). The CDR3 has 13 residues. Germline V gene sequence: CDR1 SQVTM, CDR2 ANQGSEA. The V and J ends lost 5 bases and 11 bases respectively, with 21 bases between them. DNA of the CDR3: TGCAGCGTTATACAGGGAGCAGCCGATGAGCAGTACTTC. Translated, it gives CSVIQGAADEQYF. The variable domain in full, with the rest retrieved from reference TRBV29-1 and TRBJ2-5, is SAVISQKPSRDICQRGTSLTIQCQVDSQVTMMFWYRQQPGQSLTLIATANQGSEATYESGFVIDKFPISRPNLTFSTLTVSNMSPEDSSIYLCSVIQGAADEQYFGPGTRLLVL.

About this clonotype: A much larger clonotype is one base distant, so this may be a read error. The chain recombines TRBV20-1 with TRBJ2-5, with a possible D match to TRBD1 (5 bases). Looked up from germline, CDR1 is DFQATT and CDR2 is SNEGSKA (reference sequence). The V end lost 8 bases, the J end lost 11 bases, and 24 bases lay between the germline ends. There are 13 residues in the CDR3. The CDR3 loop reads CSPRIDSNNEQYF. CDR3 DNA: TGCAGTCCCCGTATCGACAGTAACAATGAGCAGTACTTC.

In this sample, this clonotype turned up many times. The chain couples TRBV4-1 to TRBJ2-1, with D possibly TRBD2 on 5 matching bases. The length of the CDR3 is 14 residues. Trimming left V 4 bases short and J 3 bases short, with 10 bases between. CDR1 is MGHRA and CDR2 is YSYEKL in the germline V gene. The DNA for the CDR3 is TGCGCCAGCAGCCTTCGGGAAAGCTACAATGAGCAGTTCTTC. Encoded protein: CASSLRESYNEQFF.

The genes are TRBV6-6 and TRBJ2-4; TRBD1 aligns across 7 bases. Judging by the DNA end, TRBJ2-7 fits better; the J call may be wrong. The CDR3 contains 13 residues. From germline, CDR1 is MNHNY and CDR2 SVGAGI (reference sequence). CDR3 DNA sequence: TGTGCCAGCACCCCGACAGGGATCTACGAGCAGTACTTC. Protein sequence: CASTPTGIYEQYF.

This clonotype was detected a few times. The CDR3 spells CASSSPGQAIYGYTF. DNA of the CDR3: TGTGCCAGCAGCTCCCCGGGACAGGCCATTTATGGCTACACCTTC. V usage is TRBV27 and J usage is TRBJ1-2, with 8 bases aligning to TRBD1. This CDR3 has 15 amino acids. Germline lookup yields CDR1 MNHEY and CDR2 SMNVEV (reference sequence). The junction had 11 bases not matched to a gene; V was cut back by 6 bases and J by 5 bases.